The 21 T cell receptor beta chains below were found in one sample sequenced in a study of T-cell reconstitution after alpha-beta-depleted transplantation in children. This sample's TCRbeta library carried unique molecular identifier barcodes. One entry per CDR3 protein results from TCRdb running MiXCR on the PCR reads. The sample contains about 130,000 distinct CDR3 sequences, 9.7% of which appear only once. The source material was PBMCs, mostly from graft donor cells, sampled 180 days after TCRalphabeta/CD19-depleted stem cell transplant. The origin of the receptors is a girl less than two years old who had a stem cell transplant for combined immunodeficiency, so the T cells may come from the graft donor.

In this sample, this clonotype turned up a few times. The chain employs TRBV20-1 and TRBJ2-5; 8 bases fit TRBD2. Germline V CDR1 and CDR2: DFQATT, SNEGSKA (reference sequence). Unmatched junction bases numbered 8, after V lost 7 bases and J lost 4 bases. The CDR3 consists of 13 residues. Here the CDR3 DNA reads TGCAGTGTACGCCGGGAGGGCCGAGAGACCCAGTACTTC. The encoded protein is CSVRREGRETQYF.

This clonotype occurred many times. V gene TRBV20-1 combines with J gene TRBJ1-5; no definite D call. Trimming left V 0 bases short and J 4 bases short, with 13 bases between. This CDR3 contains 15 residues. Looked up from germline, CDR1 is DFQATT and CDR2 is SNEGSKA (reference sequence). CDR3 coding DNA: TGCAGTGCTAGAGATGGAGGCCAGATAAATCAGCCCCAGCATTTT. It encodes CSARDGGQINQPQHF.

In this sample, this clonotype turned up a few times. This chain links TRBV20-1 with TRBJ1-4; D may be TRBD1 (6 bases). CDR1 and CDR2 from the germline V gene are DFQATT and SNEGSKA (reference sequence). The CDR3 spans 11 residues. V was pared by 6 bases and J by 6 bases, with 8 bases between. The CDR3, as DNA: TGCAGTGCCGGGGGCGATGAAAAACTGTTTTTT. It codes for CSAGGDEKLFF.

The rearrangement uses TRBV28 and TRBJ2-3; 9 bases agree with TRBD2. V lost 7 bases, J lost 4 bases, and 6 bases stayed unmatched. Germline CDR1 reads MDHEN; CDR2 reads SYDVKM. CDR3 length equals 14 residues. The CDR3 region has the DNA TGTGCCAGCAAAGGTAGCGGGGGTCCAGATACGCAGTATTTT. Translation gives CASKGSGGPDTQYF. Full variable domain (remainder filled in from reference TRBV28 and TRBJ2-3): DVKVTQSSRYLVKRTGEKVFLECVQDMDHENMFWYRQDPGLGLRLIYFSYDVKMKEKGDIPEGYSVSREKKERFSLILESASTNQTSMYLCASKGSGGPDTQYFGPGTRLTVL.

Concerning this clonotype: The CDR3 does not end in the conserved phenylalanine or tryptophan, so this is likely a read error. The chain has TRBV6-5 and TRBJ1-1, with D possibly being TRBD1 (6 bases). This CDR3 has 12 residues. CDR1 and CDR2 from the germline V gene are MNHEY and SVGAGI. The V end lost 0 bases, the J end lost 9 bases, and 8 bases lay between the germline ends. Here the CDR3 DNA reads TGTGCCAGCAGTTACTCGACAGGACAAGCTTTCGTT. Amino acid sequence: CASSYSTGQAFV.

This clonotype was picked up a small number of times. The chain combines TRBV24-1 with TRBJ1-4, with D hard to call. This CDR3 has 12 residues. The V gene's germline CDR1 is KGHDR and CDR2 SFDVKD. V was cut by 9 bases and J by 1 base, with 5 bases left in between. The CDR3 loop is CATVRTNEKLFF. The CDR3 DNA reads TGTGCCACCGTGCGAACTAATGAAAAACTGTTTTTT.

This clonotype was found many times. This chain connects TRBV7-8 to TRBJ2-1; no reliable D call. The CDR3 has 15 amino acids. The V gene lost 4 bases and the J gene lost 3 bases, with 13 bases spanning the gap. CDR1 and CDR2 from the germline V gene are SGHVS and FQNEAQ. CDR3 residues: CASSYRSPFYNEQFF. The CDR3 DNA follows: TGTGCCAGCAGCTACCGTAGTCCATTCTACAATGAGCAGTTCTTC.

This clonotype was counted many times. The CDR3 here is CSVLTGNTDTQYF. The CDR3 DNA reads TGCAGCGTCTTGACAGGCAACACAGATACGCAGTATTTT. This rearrangement joins TRBV29-1 to TRBJ2-3, with a weak D call TRBD1 (6 bases). This CDR3 is 13 amino acids long. V lost 6 bases and J lost 2, with 12 bases in between. Looked up from germline, CDR1 is SQVTM and CDR2 is ANQGSEA.

This clonotype turned up a few times. The chain employs TRBV10-3 and TRBJ1-2; D gene unclear. The CDR3 totals 13 residues. Germline CDR1 is ENHRY and CDR2 is SYGVKD. Between the trimmed V and J ends, which lost 10 bases and 0 bases, there was a span of 12 bases. CDR3 DNA sequence: TGTGCCACCTTCGGGCCAGCTAACTATGGCTACACCTTC. Translation gives CATFGPANYGYTF.

The rearrangement links TRBV7-2 to TRBJ2-1; TRBD2 agrees at 12 bases. From germline, CDR1 is SGHTA and CDR2 FQGNSA. The CDR3 is made up of 16 amino acids. The V segment lost 5 bases and the J segment 4 bases; nucleotides outside the gene matches: 6. Here the CDR3 DNA reads TGTGCCAGCAGCAGACTAGCGGGAGTGAGGTACAATGAGCAGTTCTTC. It yields the protein CASSRLAGVRYNEQFF. The variable domain in full, completed from reference TRBV7-2 and TRBJ2-1, reads GAGVSQSPSNKVTEKGKDVELRCDPISGHTALYWYRQSLGQGLEFLIYFQGNSAPDKSGLPSDRFSAERTGGSVSTLTIQRTQQEDSAVYLCASSRLAGVRYNEQFFGPGTRLTVL.

This clonotype was picked up a small number of times. V and J are TRBV3-1 and TRBJ1-5; the D is unclear. From germline, CDR1 is LGHDT and CDR2 YNNKEL (reference sequence). The CDR3 covers 15 residues. Trimming stripped 0 bases from V and 3 bases from J, with 9 bases between. As DNA, the CDR3 is TGTGCCAGCAGCCAAGATACCAGGCCCAATCAGCCCCAGCATTTT. As protein: CASSQDTRPNQPQHF.

The rearrangement links TRBV5-8 to TRBJ1-2; 9 bases agree with TRBD1. The germline CDR1 and CDR2 sequences are SGHTS and YDEGEE. V dropped 6 bases and J dropped 6; count of bases not matched to a gene: 12. This CDR3 region has 15 residues. The CDR3 sequence is CASNSLNRGHNGYTF. For the CDR3, the DNA is TGTGCCAGCAACTCCTTGAACAGGGGGCACAATGGCTACACCTTC.

The chain has TRBV10-3 and TRBJ2-3, with TRBD1 matching over 10 bases. With V trimmed by 5 bases and J by 0 bases, 11 bases remained unmatched. The CDR3 extends over 18 amino acids. The germline gives CDR1 ENHRY, CDR2 SYGVKD. The CDR3 loop is CAISFTGQGTVSTDTQYF. In DNA form, the CDR3 reads TGTGCCATCAGTTTCACGGGACAGGGGACGGTTAGCACAGATACGCAGTATTTT.

The chain uses TRBV12-3 or TRBV12-4 and TRBJ2-1; D remains ambiguous. Between the trimmed V and J ends, which lost 2 bases and 0 bases, there was a span of 14 bases. The CDR3 runs to 17 residues. CDR3 bases: TGTGCCAGCAGTTTATTGGTTCCGTCGAGCTCCTACAATGAGCAGTTCTTC. It translates to CASSLLVPSSSYNEQFF.

This clonotype appeared a few times. The chain is built from TRBV6-5 and TRBJ2-7, with 7 bases aligning to TRBD1. J was trimmed by 3 bases and V by 4 bases; bases with no gene match: 9. The V gene's germline CDR1 is MNHEY and CDR2 SVGAGI. This CDR3 is built from 15 residues. The CDR3 spells CASSSIRDSHYEQYF. Here the CDR3 DNA reads TGTGCCAGCAGTTCGATCCGGGACAGCCACTACGAGCAGTACTTC.

This clonotype showed up many times. The chain is built from TRBV7-9 and TRBJ1-4; the D is unclear. V shed 5 bases and J shed 0 bases, with 7 bases lying between them. Germline CDR1 is SEHNR and CDR2 is FQNEAQ (reference sequence). The CDR3 is 14 amino acids. The CDR3 protein is CASSPYATNEKLFF. DNA for the CDR3: TGTGCCAGCAGCCCTTATGCAACTAATGAAAAACTGTTTTTT.

There are a few counts of this clonotype. The chain couples TRBV20-1 to TRBJ1-1; D is perhaps TRBD1 (6 bases). This CDR3 contains 14 residues. V dropped 0 bases and J dropped 0 bases, with 8 bases sitting between them. Germline V CDR1 and CDR2: DFQATT, SNEGSKA (reference sequence). In nucleotides, the CDR3 is TGCAGTGCTAGAGATCACAGGGTGAACACTGAAGCTTTCTTT. It is translated as CSARDHRVNTEAFF.

The V gene is TRBV20-1, the J gene TRBJ2-7; perhaps TRBD2 as D (7 bases). V lost 1 base and J 4 bases, leaving 11 bases between the germline ends. The germline V gene has CDR1 DFQATT and CDR2 SNEGSKA (reference sequence). The CDR3 runs 13 residues. CDR3 DNA sequence: TGCAGTGCTAGAGGGGGGGGGCGGTACGAGCAGTACTTC. Translated, it gives CSARGGGRYEQYF.

V is TRBV11-2 and J is TRBJ2-3, with 16 nucleotides matching TRBD2. CDR1 is SGHAT and CDR2 is FQNNGV in the germline V gene. J was trimmed by 8 bases and V by 6 bases; bases with no gene match: 23. There are 21 residues in the CDR3. The CDR3 DNA follows: TGTGCCAGCAGACCCAGGGGGCGGGGACTAGCGGGGGGGCTTTTGGAAGGTACGCAGTATTTT. Its translation is CASRPRGRGLAGGLLEGTQYF.

The table lists this clonotype with a few counts. The chain joins TRBV5-1 to TRBJ1-2, with a weak D call TRBD1 (5 bases). Germline CDR1 reads SGHRS; CDR2 reads YFSETQ. Trimming took off 4 bases at V and 4 bases at J, with 14 bases between the two ends. The CDR3 is made up of 14 amino acids. The chain's CDR3 is CASSLTQGVYGYTF. The CDR3 region has the DNA TGCGCCAGCAGCCTTACCCAGGGTGTCTATGGCTACACCTTC.

The genes are TRBV29-1 and TRBJ2-2; the D gene is possibly TRBD1 (6 bases). This CDR3 is 15 amino acids long. CDR1 and CDR2 from the germline V gene are SQVTM and ANQGSEA. Trimming removed 5 bases at V and 4 bases at J, with 17 bases between. The CDR3 is CSVRGAGAITGELFF. In DNA, the CDR3 is TGCAGCGTTCGGGGTGCAGGGGCTATCACCGGGGAGCTGTTTTTT.